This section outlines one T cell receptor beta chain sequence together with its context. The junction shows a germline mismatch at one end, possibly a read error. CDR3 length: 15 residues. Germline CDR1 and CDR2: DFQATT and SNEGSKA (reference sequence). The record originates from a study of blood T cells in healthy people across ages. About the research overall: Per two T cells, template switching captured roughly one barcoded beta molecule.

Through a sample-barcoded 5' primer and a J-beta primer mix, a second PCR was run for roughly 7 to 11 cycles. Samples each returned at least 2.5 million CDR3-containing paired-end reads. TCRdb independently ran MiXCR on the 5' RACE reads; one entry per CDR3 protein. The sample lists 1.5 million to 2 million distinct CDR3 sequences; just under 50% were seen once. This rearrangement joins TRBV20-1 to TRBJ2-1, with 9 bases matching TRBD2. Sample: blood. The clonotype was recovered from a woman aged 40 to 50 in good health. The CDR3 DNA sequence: TGCGGTGCTAGAGATTTTAGCGGGGGATGGCATGAGCAGTTCTTC. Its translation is CGARDFSGGWHEQFF.